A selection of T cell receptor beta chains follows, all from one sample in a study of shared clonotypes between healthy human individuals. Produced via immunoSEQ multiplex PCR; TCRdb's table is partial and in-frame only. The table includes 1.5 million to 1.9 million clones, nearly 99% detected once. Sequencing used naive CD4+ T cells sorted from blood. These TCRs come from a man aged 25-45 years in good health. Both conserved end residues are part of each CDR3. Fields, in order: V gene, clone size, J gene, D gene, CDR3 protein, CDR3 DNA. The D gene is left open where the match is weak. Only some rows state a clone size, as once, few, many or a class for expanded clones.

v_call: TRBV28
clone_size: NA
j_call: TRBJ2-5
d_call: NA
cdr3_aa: CASSLRQSRETQYF
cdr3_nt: TGTGCCAGCAGTCTCCGACAGTCACGAGAGACCCAGTACTTC

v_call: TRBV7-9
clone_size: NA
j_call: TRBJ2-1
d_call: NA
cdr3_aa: CASSLQVFDEQFF
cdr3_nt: TGTGCCAGCAGCTTACAGGTTTTCGATGAGCAGTTCTTC

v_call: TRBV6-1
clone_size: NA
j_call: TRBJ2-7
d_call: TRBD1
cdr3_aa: CASSGTGGTYEQYF
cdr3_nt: TGTGCCAGCAGTGGAACAGGGGGGACATACGAGCAGTACTTC

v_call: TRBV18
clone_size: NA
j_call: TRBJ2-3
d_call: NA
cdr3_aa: CASSPLVQGSTDTQYF
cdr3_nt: TGTGCCAGCTCACCATTGGTTCAGGGAAGCACAGATACGCAGTATTTT

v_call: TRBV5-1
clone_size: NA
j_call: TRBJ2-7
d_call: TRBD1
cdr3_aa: CASSLDGQGNSYEQYF
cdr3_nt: TGCGCCAGCAGCTTGGACGGACAGGGTAACTCCTACGAGCAGTACTTC

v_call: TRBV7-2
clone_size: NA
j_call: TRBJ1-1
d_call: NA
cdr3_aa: CASSFPGRLNTEAFF
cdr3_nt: TGTGCCAGCAGCTTCCCGGGCAGGCTAAACACTGAAGCTTTCTTT

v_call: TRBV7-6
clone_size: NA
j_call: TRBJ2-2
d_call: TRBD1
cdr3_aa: CASSSDRGWTGELFF
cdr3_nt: TGTGCCAGCAGCTCCGACAGGGGGTGGACCGGGGAGCTGTTTTTT

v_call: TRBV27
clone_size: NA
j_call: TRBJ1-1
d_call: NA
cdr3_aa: CASSPALTGIMNTEAFF
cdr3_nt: TGTGCCAGCAGTCCCGCCTTAACAGGGATCATGAACACTGAAGCTTTCTTT

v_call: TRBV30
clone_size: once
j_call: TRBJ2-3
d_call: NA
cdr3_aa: CAWSDQRSLWTYPDTQYF
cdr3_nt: TGTGCCTGGAGTGACCAGAGAAGCCTCTGGACTTATCCAGATACGCAGTATTTT

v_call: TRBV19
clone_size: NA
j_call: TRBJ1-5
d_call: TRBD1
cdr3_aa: CASTGLQGPNQPQHF
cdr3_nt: TGTGCCAGTACCGGCCTACAGGGGCCCAATCAGCCCCAGCATTTT

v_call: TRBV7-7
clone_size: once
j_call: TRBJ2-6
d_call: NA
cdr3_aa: CASSQRGGANVLTF
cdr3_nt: TGTGCCAGCAGCCAAAGGGGGGGTGCCAACGTCCTGACTTTC

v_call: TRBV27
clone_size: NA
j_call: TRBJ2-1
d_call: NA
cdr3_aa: CASSPHHPNEQFF
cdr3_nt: TGTGCCAGCAGTCCCCACCACCCCAATGAGCAGTTCTTC

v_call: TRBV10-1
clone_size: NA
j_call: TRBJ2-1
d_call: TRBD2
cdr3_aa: CASGVAGGNYNEQFF
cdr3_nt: TGCGCCAGCGGTGTAGCGGGAGGGAACTACAATGAGCAGTTCTTC

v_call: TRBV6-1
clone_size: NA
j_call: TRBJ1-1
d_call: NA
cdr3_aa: CASLSFRTGEAFF
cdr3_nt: TGTGCCAGCCTTTCTTTCCGAACAGGTGAAGCTTTCTTT

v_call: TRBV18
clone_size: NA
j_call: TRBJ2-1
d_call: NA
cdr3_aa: CASSPPSSYNEQFF
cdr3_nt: TGTGCCAGCTCACCACCTAGCTCCTACAATGAGCAGTTCTTC

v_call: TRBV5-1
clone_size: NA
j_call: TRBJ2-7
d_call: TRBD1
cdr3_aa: CASSPRQGAYEQYF
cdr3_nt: TGCGCCAGCAGCCCTCGACAGGGGGCCTACGAGCAGTACTTC

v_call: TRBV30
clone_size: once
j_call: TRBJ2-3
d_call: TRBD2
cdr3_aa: CAWSVGGRSTDTQYF
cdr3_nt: TGTGCCTGGAGTGTCGGCGGGAGAAGCACAGATACGCAGTATTTT

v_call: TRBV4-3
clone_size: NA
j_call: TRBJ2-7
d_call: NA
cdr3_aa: CASSRWTSSYEQYF
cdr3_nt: TGCGCCAGCAGCCGATGGACGTCCTCCTACGAGCAGTACTTC

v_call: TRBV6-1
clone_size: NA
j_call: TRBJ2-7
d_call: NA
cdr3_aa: CASSEGGPTIYEQYF
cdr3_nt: TGTGCCAGCAGTGAAGGGGGGCCCACTATATACGAGCAGTACTTC

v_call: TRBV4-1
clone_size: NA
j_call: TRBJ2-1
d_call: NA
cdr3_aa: CASSLDWGSYNEQFF
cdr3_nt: TGCGCCAGCAGCCTTGACTGGGGCTCCTACAATGAGCAGTTCTTC

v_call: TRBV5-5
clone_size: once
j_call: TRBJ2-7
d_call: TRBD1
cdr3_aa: CASSLVQGNSYEQYF
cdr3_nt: TGTGCCAGCAGCTTGGTACAGGGGAATTCCTACGAGCAGTACTTC

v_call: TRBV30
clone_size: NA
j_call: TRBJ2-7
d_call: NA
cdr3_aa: CAWSWRGEQYF
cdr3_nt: TGTGCCTGGAGTTGGAGGGGAGAGCAGTACTTC

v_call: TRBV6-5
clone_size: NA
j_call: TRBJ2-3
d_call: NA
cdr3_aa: CASSYLGDTQYF
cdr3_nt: TGTGCCAGCAGTTACCTAGGGGATACGCAGTATTTT

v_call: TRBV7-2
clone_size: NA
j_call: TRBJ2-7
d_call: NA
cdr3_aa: CASSPGGGSVYEQYF
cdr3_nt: TGTGCCAGCAGCCCAGGGGGCGGGAGTGTATACGAGCAGTACTTC

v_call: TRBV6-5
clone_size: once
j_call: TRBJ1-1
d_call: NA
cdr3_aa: CASSYSKLNTEAFF
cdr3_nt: TGTGCCAGCAGTTACTCGAAGTTGAACACTGAAGCTTTCTTT

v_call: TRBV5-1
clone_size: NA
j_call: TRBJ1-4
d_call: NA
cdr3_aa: CASSHGTQNEKLFF
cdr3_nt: TGCGCCAGCAGCCATGGGACCCAAAATGAAAAACTGTTTTTT

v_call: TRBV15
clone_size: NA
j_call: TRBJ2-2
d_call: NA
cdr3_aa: CATSRDPAGALNTGELFF
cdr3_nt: TGTGCCACCAGCAGAGATCCCGCGGGGGCGCTGAACACCGGGGAGCTGTTTTTT

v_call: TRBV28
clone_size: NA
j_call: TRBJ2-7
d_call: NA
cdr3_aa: CASSEMAQNYEQYF
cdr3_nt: TGTGCCAGCAGCGAAATGGCACAGAACTACGAGCAGTACTTC

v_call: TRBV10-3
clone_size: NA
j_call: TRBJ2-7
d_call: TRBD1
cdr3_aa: CAISERVGDRSIYEQYF
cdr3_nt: TGTGCCATCAGTGAGAGGGTGGGGGACAGGAGTATTTACGAGCAGTACTTC

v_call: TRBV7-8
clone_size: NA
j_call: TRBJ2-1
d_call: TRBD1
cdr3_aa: CASSLTAGGEQFF
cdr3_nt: TGTGCCAGCAGCTTAACTGCAGGGGGTGAGCAGTTCTTC

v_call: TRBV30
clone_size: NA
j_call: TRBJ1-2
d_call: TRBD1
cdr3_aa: CAWSAGTGAPVSHGYTF
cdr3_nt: TGTGCCTGGAGTGCCGGGACAGGGGCTCCGGTCAGTCATGGCTACACCTTC

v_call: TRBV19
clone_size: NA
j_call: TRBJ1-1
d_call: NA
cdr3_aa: CASSIRGVVDGAWELSF
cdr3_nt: TGTGCCAGTAGTATTCGAGGAGTTGTAGATGGAGCCTGGGAGCTTTCTTTT

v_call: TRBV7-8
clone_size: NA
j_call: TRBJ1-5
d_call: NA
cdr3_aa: CASSPRTETGGEGNQPQHF
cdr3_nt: TGTGCCAGCAGCCCCCGGACAGAAACCGGCGGGGAAGGCAATCAGCCCCAGCATTTT

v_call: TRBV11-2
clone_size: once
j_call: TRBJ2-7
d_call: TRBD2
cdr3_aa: CASSPGLAGAGSYEQYF
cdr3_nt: TGTGCCAGCAGCCCGGGACTAGCGGGAGCCGGGTCCTACGAGCAGTACTTC

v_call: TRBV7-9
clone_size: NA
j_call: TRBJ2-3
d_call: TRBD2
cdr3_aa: CASSSGLAVSTDTQYF
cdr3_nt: TGTGCCAGCAGCTCCGGACTAGCAGTTAGCACAGATACGCAGTATTTT

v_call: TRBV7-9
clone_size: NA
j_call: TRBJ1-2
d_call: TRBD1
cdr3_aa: CASSRDRAFNYGYTF
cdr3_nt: TGTGCCAGCAGCCGCGACAGGGCCTTTAACTATGGCTACACCTTC

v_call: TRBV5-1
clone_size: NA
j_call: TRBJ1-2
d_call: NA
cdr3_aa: CASSPTVDRLYGYTF
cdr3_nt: TGCGCCAGCAGCCCGACCGTGGACAGACTATATGGCTACACCTTC